The present TCR beta chain was sequenced within a study of blood T cells in healthy people across ages. Germline CDR1 reads SNHLY; CDR2 reads FYNNEI. V lost 3 bases and J 6 bases, leaving 11 bases between the germline ends. The CDR3 spans 13 residues. The use of a sample-barcoded 5' primer and a J-beta primer mix characterized a second PCR of roughly 7 to 12 cycles. TCRdb itself ran the 5' RACE reads through MiXCR, one entry per CDR3 protein. The data contain some 890,000 distinct CDR3 sequences, almost 30% of them seen just once; the ten biggest clones take up roughly a tenth. These data also featured in a second study, about T cells of mothers and their children.

Sequenced sample: blood. The chain links TRBV2 to TRBJ1-2; D unclear. This clonotype was obtained from a woman between 40 and 50 years old in good health. The CDR3 protein is CASSERQVHGYTF. The CDR3 nucleotides are TGTGCCAGCAGTGAGCGGCAGGTCCATGGCTACACCTTC.